These 20 T cell receptor beta chains were all obtained from the same sample, sequenced in a study of cytomegalovirus exposure and HLA in healthy donors. Researchers ran the PCR with 60 Vbeta and 13 Jbeta primers. The assay was immunoSEQ multiplex PCR, and TCRdb's table has in-frame clones only and misses some. The table lists about 200,000 clones, 75% to 85% of them singletons. The sample was PBMCs. Receptors were obtained from a woman aged 40 to 55 in good health and CMV-seronegative.

This chain joins TRBV7-9 and TRBJ1-4, with D possibly TRBD1 on 6 matching bases. The germline gives CDR1 SEHNR, CDR2 FQNEAQ (reference sequence). This CDR3 is 14 amino acids long. The V end lost 5 bases, the J end lost 7 bases, and 14 bases lay between the germline ends. The CDR3 region has the DNA TGTGCCAGCAGCACCTCGGGGACATCTGAAAAACTGTTTTTT. It translates to CASSTSGTSEKLFF.

The chain uses TRBV7-2 and TRBJ2-7; possibly TRBD2 for D (6 bases). Trimming stripped 1 base from V and 2 bases from J, with 9 bases between. The CDR3 covers 14 residues. From germline, CDR1 is SGHTA and CDR2 FQGNSA. The CDR3, as DNA: TGTGCCAGCAGCTTAGTCGGGAGTCCCTACGAGCAGTACTTC. It codes for CASSLVGSPYEQYF.

The V call is TRBV5-1, the J call TRBJ2-5; maybe TRBD2 (5 bases). The length of the CDR3 is 15 residues. Germline-derived CDR1 and CDR2 are SGHRS and YFSETQ. V dropped 10 bases and J dropped 11 bases, with 30 bases sitting between them. The CDR3 here is CAAETSFLGVGEQYF. The CDR3 bases are TGCGCCGCAGAGACAAGTTTTCTCGGGGTCGGTGAGCAGTACTTC.

The V call is TRBV2, the J call TRBJ2-1, with TRBD1 matching 7 bases. The CDR3 loop spans 14 amino acids. V lost 6 bases, J lost 4 bases, and 6 bases stayed unmatched. CDR1 and CDR2 (germline): SNHLY, FYNNEI. Written as DNA, the CDR3 is TGTGCCAGCAGCGAGGAACAGGGGTACAATGAGCAGTTCTTC. Amino acid sequence: CASSEEQGYNEQFF.

This chain uses TRBV27 with TRBJ2-7, with D unclear. CDR1 and CDR2 (germline): MNHEY, SMNVEV (reference sequence). There are 13 residues in the CDR3. Deletions cut 6 bases from V and 6 bases from J, with 15 bases between. Written as DNA, the CDR3 is TGTGCCAGCAGGAGCCAACCCTCGAGCGAGCAGTACTTC. Protein: CASRSQPSSEQYF.

This chain connects TRBV19 to TRBJ2-7; 7 nucleotides agree with TRBD2. CDR3 length equals 13 residues. The V gene's germline CDR1 is LNHDA and CDR2 SQIVND (reference sequence). With 3 bases clipped from V and 3 bases from J, the junction kept 2 bases outside the gene matches. The CDR3 loop reads CASSMASGYEQYF. CDR3 coding DNA: TGTGCCAGTAGTATGGCTAGCGGCTACGAGCAGTACTTC.

This chain joins TRBV5-4 and TRBJ2-5; a possible D gene is TRBD1 (5 bases). Trimming pared 2 bases from V and 1 base from J, leaving 9 bases between. The CDR3 loop spans 14 amino acids. CDR1 and CDR2 (germline): SGHNT, YYREEE (reference sequence). CDR3 coding DNA: TGTGCCAGCAGCTTTAGACAGACCCAAGAGACCCAGTACTTC. The encoded protein is CASSFRQTQETQYF.

V and J are TRBV29-1 and TRBJ1-2; no definite D call. From germline, CDR1 is SQVTM and CDR2 ANQGSEA. V shed 4 bases and J shed 4 bases, with 13 bases lying between them. This CDR3 has 13 residues. Here the CDR3 reads CSVVEGPSYGYTF. CDR3 coding DNA: TGCAGCGTTGTAGAGGGCCCCTCCTATGGCTACACCTTC.

A few counts support this clone. V usage is TRBV7-2 and J usage is TRBJ1-2; 7 bases match TRBD1. The germline CDR1 and CDR2 sequences are SGHTA and FQGNSA. This CDR3 comprises 17 residues. V gave up 8 bases and J gave up 2 bases; unmatched junction bases: 17. CDR3 loop: CASGNQPGQAVNYGYTF. DNA of the CDR3: TGTGCCAGCGGAAATCAACCTGGACAGGCGGTAAACTATGGCTACACCTTC. Looking up the rest from reference TRBV7-2 and TRBJ1-2 gives the full variable domain: GAGVSQSPSNKVTEKGKDVELRCDPISGHTALYWYRQSLGQGLEFLIYFQGNSAPDKSGLPSDRFSAERTGGSVSTLTIQRTQQEDSAVYLCASGNQPGQAVNYGYTFGSGTRLTVV.

DNA of the CDR3: TGCGCCAGCAGCCAAGTTAGTGGTCAGCCCCAGCATTTT. Translating it yields CASSQVSGQPQHF. The J gene is TRBJ1-5, the V gene TRBV4-1; D remains unclear. The CDR3 contains 13 residues. CDR1 and CDR2 from the germline V gene are MGHRA and YSYEKL. The V and J ends lost 1 base and 6 bases respectively, with 7 bases between them.

This rearrangement joins TRBV7-3 to TRBJ1-1; D might be TRBD1 (6 bases). Trimming left V 4 bases short and J 4 bases short, with 13 bases between. This CDR3 contains 14 residues. CDR1 and CDR2 from the germline V gene are SGHTA and FQGTGA. CDR3 protein: CASSSQGIGTEAFF. DNA for the CDR3: TGTGCCAGCAGCTCACAGGGAATCGGCACTGAAGCTTTCTTT.

CDR3: CASTLGGSEDYGYTF. The CDR3 nucleotides read TGTGCCAGCACCCTGGGAGGTTCTGAAGACTATGGCTACACCTTC. V gene TRBV12-1 combines with J gene TRBJ1-2. TRBV12-1 constitutes a pseudogene. This CDR3 region has 15 residues.

The V call is TRBV10-2, the J call TRBJ2-3; 10 bases agree with TRBD1. The length of the CDR3 is 16 residues. The germline CDR1 and CDR2 sequences are WSHSY and SAAADI. The V and J ends lost 2 bases and 6 bases, in that order; junction bases with no gene match: 8. CDR3 DNA: TGCGCCAGCAGTGAGCCCCGGGACAGGGGTTTCGATACGCAGTATTTT. This codes for CASSEPRDRGFDTQYF.

Only one count was recorded for this clone. This rearrangement joins TRBV30 to TRBJ2-1; 7 bases fit TRBD1. The germline gives CDR1 GTSNPN, CDR2 SVGIG (reference sequence). This CDR3 is built from 13 residues. V shed 5 bases, J shed 1 base, and the junction held 2 bases outside the gene matches. CDR3 nucleotides: TGTGCCTGGGACAGGGATTCCTACAATGAGCAGTTCTTC. It codes for CAWDRDSYNEQFF.

CDR3 bases: TGCGCCAGCAGCCAAATAGACAGGGGATATCAGCCCCAGCATTTT. Translating gives CASSQIDRGYQPQHF. This chain connects TRBV4-1 to TRBJ1-5, with 8 nucleotides matching TRBD1. CDR3 length: 15 amino acids. Germline V gene lookup returns CDR1 MGHRA and CDR2 YSYEKL. The ends lost 2 bases at V and 5 bases at J; junction bases unmatched: 5.

V and J are TRBV7-2 and TRBJ1-1; D remains unclear. Trimming took 5 bases from V and 2 from J, leaving 15 bases between them. Germline-derived CDR1 and CDR2 are SGHTA and FQGNSA. The CDR3 consists of 15 residues. This CDR3 is CASSHRRGSNTEAFF. CDR3 nucleotide sequence: TGTGCCAGCAGCCACCGACGCGGGTCCAACACTGAAGCTTTCTTT.

The V call is TRBV7-9, the J call TRBJ1-4, with D possibly being TRBD1 (5 bases). V dropped 2 bases and J dropped 0 bases, with 10 bases sitting between them. This CDR3 has 16 residues. Germline V gives CDR1 SEHNR, CDR2 FQNEAQ (reference sequence). CDR3 loop: CASSLSGTATNEKLFF. CDR3 in DNA: TGTGCCAGCAGCTTATCAGGGACTGCAACTAATGAAAAACTGTTTTTT. Complete variable domain (other parts from reference TRBV7-9 and TRBJ1-4): DTGVSQNPRHKITKRGQNVTFRCDPISEHNRLYWYRQTLGQGPEFLTYFQNEAQLEKSRLLSDRFSAERPKGSFSTLEIQRTEQGDSAMYLCASSLSGTATNEKLFFGSGTQLSVL.

The genes are TRBV14 and TRBJ2-7; 11 bases are shared with TRBD2. This CDR3 contains 20 residues. With V trimmed by 0 bases and J by 3 bases, 16 bases remained unmatched. CDR1 SGHDN and CDR2 FVKESK come from the germline V gene. The CDR3 loop is CASSQDMTSGKSEGFYEQYF. Written as DNA, the CDR3 is TGTGCCAGCAGCCAAGACATGACTAGCGGGAAGTCCGAGGGTTTCTACGAGCAGTACTTC.

The chain links TRBV27 to TRBJ1-3, with 7 bases identical to TRBD1. Trimming cost V 6 bases and J 8 bases; bases outside gene matches: 7. Germline values: CDR1 MNHEY, CDR2 SMNVEV (reference sequence). The CDR3 loop spans 13 amino acids. The CDR3 spells CASRPTGFDTIYF. The DNA for the CDR3 is TGTGCCAGCAGGCCGACAGGGTTCGACACCATATATTTT.

The chain joins TRBV9 to TRBJ2-7; D is possibly TRBD1 (5 bases). Deletions cut 4 bases from V and 1 base from J, with 9 bases between. Germline CDR1 SGDLS, CDR2 YYNGEE. CDR3 length equals 13 residues. This chain's CDR3 is CASSHDSSYEQYF. For the CDR3, the DNA is TGTGCCAGCAGCCATGACAGTTCCTACGAGCAGTACTTC.